Sequencing of this TCR beta chain was carried out in a study of T cells and Merkel cell carcinoma outcomes. This table comes from immunoSEQ multiplex PCR, and its TCRdb copy is limited to in-frame clones, with some not included. The sample lists about 19,000 clones, more than 65% occurring once. Per germline, CDR1 SGHRS and CDR2 YFSETQ. The CDR3 totals 12 residues. The V end lost 1 base, the J end lost 6 bases, and 8 bases lay between the germline ends. The sequenced sample consisted of tumor tissue from Merkel cell carcinoma. The receptor's source is a human donor with Merkel cell carcinoma. This rearrangement joins TRBV5-1 to TRBJ2-7; D is perhaps TRBD1 or TRBD2 (5 bases each). The CDR3, as DNA: TGCGCCAGCAGCTTGCCGGGGACCGAGCAGTACTTC. Translating it yields CASSLPGTEQYF.